The next 5 T cell receptor beta chains were all read from a single sample in a study of regulatory T cells in long-lasting Graves disease. The TCR beta library used iRepertoire HTBI primers with Arm-PCR amplification of CDR3. TCRdb passed the multiplex PCR reads through MiXCR, listing each CDR3 protein once. The sample holds some 350,000 distinct CDR3 sequences; 16% are singletons and the top ten take around 20%. Time point of the sample: newly diagnosed GD, antithyroid drugs for less than 3 months. RNA isolated from PBMCs was used to make the TCR library. This same sample was also taken into another study, of T cells in Graves' hyperthyroidism and ophthalmopathy.

The source material was peripheral blood mononuclear cells (PBMCs), sampled at new diagnosis, from a patient treated with antithyroid drugs. All receptors derive from a woman younger than 35 with Graves disease.

The chain couples TRBV2 to TRBJ2-7; perhaps TRBD2 as D (5 bases). The germline CDR1 and CDR2 sequences are SNHLY and FYNNEI. The CDR3 has 17 residues. Trimming took off 4 bases at V and 2 bases at J, with 21 bases between the two ends. The CDR3 DNA reads TGTGCCAGCAGTGGAGCCCCGACGGCGGGCCCCCCCTACGAGCAGTACTTC. This translates into CASSGAPTAGPPYEQYF. Complete variable domain (other parts from reference TRBV2 and TRBJ2-7): EPEVTQTPSHQVTQMGQEVILRCVPISNHLYFYWYRQILGQKVEFLVSFYNNEISEKSEIFDDQFSVERPDGSNFTLKIRSTKLEDSAMYFCASSGAPTAGPPYEQYFGPGTRLTVT.

This clonotype was counted a few times. The chain is built from TRBV7-9 and TRBJ2-3; 12 nucleotides match TRBD1. Germline V gives CDR1 SEHNR, CDR2 FQNEAQ (reference sequence). The CDR3 is 16 residues long. The V segment lost 3 bases and the J segment 7 bases; nucleotides outside the gene matches: 8. DNA of the CDR3: TGTGCCAGCAGCTTTGGGACAGGGGGCGTTCGGAATACGCAGTATTTT. Protein sequence: CASSFGTGGVRNTQYF.

This clonotype was seen a few times. The chain recombines TRBV7-9 with TRBJ2-2; D gene ambiguous. The germline CDR1 and CDR2 sequences are SEHNR and FQNEAQ (reference sequence). Trimming pared 4 bases from V and 0 bases from J, leaving 9 bases between. The CDR3 is 15 residues long. CDR3 in amino acids: CASSSGTSNTGELFF. The CDR3 DNA sequence: TGTGCCAGCAGCTCTGGCACGTCGAACACCGGGGAGCTGTTTTTT. The entire variable domain, with the rest obtained from reference TRBV7-9 and TRBJ2-2, is as follows: DTGVSQNPRHKITKRGQNVTFRCDPISEHNRLYWYRQTLGQGPEFLTYFQNEAQLEKSRLLSDRFSAERPKGSFSTLEIQRTEQGDSAMYLCASSSGTSNTGELFFGEGSRLTVL.

The sample holds many counts of this clonotype. V and J are TRBV2 and TRBJ1-6; no definite D call. V lost 5 bases and J 10 bases, leaving 9 bases between the germline ends. CDR3 length: 12 residues. Germline-derived CDR1 and CDR2 are SNHLY and FYNNEI. In nucleotides, the CDR3 is TGTGCCAGCAGTTACTCTGGGTCACCCCTCCACTTT. Its translation: CASSYSGSPLHF.

Regarding this clonotype: Just one base apart from a much larger clone, this may be a read error. The CDR3 region has the DNA TGTGTCACCCTCGCCGGGGAGCCGAATGGCTACACCTTC. Protein sequence: CVTLAGEPNGYTF. J is TRBJ1-2 and V is TRBV10-3; no clear D gene. Looked up from germline, CDR1 is ENHRY and CDR2 is SYGVKD. The CDR3 consists of 13 residues.